This T cell receptor (beta chain) originates from a study of T cell responses to AZD1222 COVID-19 vaccine. Only in-frame clones appear in the TCRdb table, and some are missing; sequencing was by immunoSEQ multiplex PCR. The data contain about 140,000 clones, more than 90% of them singletons. Study-level results: Baseline testing showed seropositivity in only a handful of AZD1222 recipients. Repertoires were obtained only post-peak T cell response. The CD4 TCRs associated with vaccination extended across spike and predominated at 160-218 and 743-854.

As concerns this clone: Its target is not known.

The source material was peripheral blood, sampled on day 0 of AZD1222 vaccination. This TCR derives from an adult in good health.

CDR3 region: CSVKTVDNSPLHF. CDR3 bases: TGCAGCGTTAAGACGGTGGATAATTCACCCCTCCACTTT. The V gene is TRBV29-1, the J gene TRBJ1-6; D is uncertain. CDR1 and CDR2 from the germline V gene are SQVTM and ANQGSEA. The CDR3 length is 13 residues. Trimming stripped 5 bases from V and 5 bases from J, with 10 bases between.